The present entry profiles one T cell receptor (beta chain) with its context. In the authors' workflow: The assay estimated nucleated cells by amplifying reference gene primers. The data were produced by immunoSEQ multiplex PCR, yet TCRdb's version contains in-frame clones alone and is incomplete. Clone size and V and J calls were adopted from that table, with D and trimming inferred from the DNA. The sample records about 120,000 clones, roughly four fifths being singletons. This record belongs to a study of blood T cell repertoires in COVID-19. For the study at large: There were acute and convalescent COVID-19 samples, and they came from the United States, Italy and Spain. Nucleic acid was either cDNA or gDNA, and it came from T cells, B-cell-depleted T cells, or PBMCs.

The sample was peripheral blood. The source is a man aged 60-69 years with acute or convalescent COVID-19.

CDR3 region: CASSMGDDHMNTEAFF. Here the CDR3 DNA reads TGTGCCAGCAGCATGGGCGACGATCACATGAACACTGAAGCTTTCTTT. The genes are TRBV21-1 and TRBJ1-1; TRBD1, the D gene given by the table, was not confirmed from the DNA. TRBV21-1 represents a pseudogene. The CDR3 spans 16 residues.